What follows describes a single TCR beta chain. Its matching antigen is unknown. This sample includes further DNA sequences coding for the same CDR3. Pooling was applied to second doses at about 4 or about 12 weeks. The data derive from a study of T cell responses to AZD1222 COVID-19 vaccine. Overall study findings and caveats: Only six or seven AZD1222 recipients tested seropositive at baseline. Donors were largely white British and mainly female; clonal diversity was possibly underestimated. Once two AZD1222 doses were given, Spike-specific TCR breadth and depth went up.

The method was immunoSEQ multiplex PCR; TCRdb's version includes in-frame clones alone and lacks a portion of them. The sample includes more than 150,000 clones, approximately 91% of them seen just once. The germline gives CDR1 GTSNPN, CDR2 SVGIG (reference sequence). CDR3 size: 12 residues. Between the trimmed V and J ends, which lost 4 bases and 5 bases, there was a span of 11 bases. This TCR was sampled from an adult who received the AZD1222 COVID-19 vaccine. Here the sequenced sample was peripheral blood, taken 28 days after the second AZD1222 dose. The rearrangement uses TRBV30 and TRBJ1-2, with D tentatively TRBD1 (5 bases). CDR3 DNA sequence: TGTGCCTGGACCGGGACGGCGTATGGCTACACCTTC. Encoded protein: CAWTGTAYGYTF.